This TCR beta chain is from a study of control samples from healthy donors and cancer patients. The data were produced by immunoSEQ multiplex PCR, yet TCRdb's version contains in-frame clones alone and is incomplete. The table lists 120,000 to 150,000 clones, more than 85% of them singletons, with approximately 5.7% in the top ten. This CDR3 spans 16 amino acids. With 3 bases clipped from V and 3 bases from J, the junction kept 7 bases outside the gene matches. The germline V gene encodes CDR1 KGHDR and CDR2 SFDVKD. The genes are TRBV24-1 and TRBJ2-1; TRBD1 agrees at 7 bases. The sequenced material came from blood. The sequence was collected from a man aged 18 to 35 in good health. CDR3 sequence reads: CATSDATGADYNEQFF. DNA of the CDR3: TGTGCCACCAGTGATGCTACAGGGGCCGACTACAATGAGCAGTTCTTC.